This T cell receptor beta chain appears in the sequencing data of a study of OX40 agonist ivuxolimab in advanced cancers. Exclusion applied to patients with autoimmune disease history or systemic immunosuppression. General observations from the study: Partial responders at 0.1-3.0 mg/kg had among the lowest clonal expansion. Expanded clones were, on average, more numerous in CD8+ T cells than in CD4+.

This clone was recorded a few times. Its antigen remains unknown. Germline V gene lookup returns CDR1 MNHEY and CDR2 SVGAGI. Between the trimmed V and J ends, which lost 7 bases and 5 bases, there was a span of 12 bases. The CDR3 runs 12 residues. The table came from immunoSEQ multiplex PCR; TCRdb's copy has only in-frame clones and leaves some out. The sample contains around 82,000 clones, 85% to 90% of which appear only once. The V gene is TRBV6-5, the J gene TRBJ2-7; unclear D gene. The specimen was CD4+ or CD8+ T cells sorted from blood, collected in a trial of the OX40 agonist ivuxolimab. This clonotype was obtained from an adult with an advanced solid tumor such as melanoma, head and neck, liver or kidney cancer. The CDR3 loop reads CASTLDGHEQYF. The DNA for the CDR3 is TGTGCCAGCACCCTAGACGGCCACGAGCAGTACTTC.